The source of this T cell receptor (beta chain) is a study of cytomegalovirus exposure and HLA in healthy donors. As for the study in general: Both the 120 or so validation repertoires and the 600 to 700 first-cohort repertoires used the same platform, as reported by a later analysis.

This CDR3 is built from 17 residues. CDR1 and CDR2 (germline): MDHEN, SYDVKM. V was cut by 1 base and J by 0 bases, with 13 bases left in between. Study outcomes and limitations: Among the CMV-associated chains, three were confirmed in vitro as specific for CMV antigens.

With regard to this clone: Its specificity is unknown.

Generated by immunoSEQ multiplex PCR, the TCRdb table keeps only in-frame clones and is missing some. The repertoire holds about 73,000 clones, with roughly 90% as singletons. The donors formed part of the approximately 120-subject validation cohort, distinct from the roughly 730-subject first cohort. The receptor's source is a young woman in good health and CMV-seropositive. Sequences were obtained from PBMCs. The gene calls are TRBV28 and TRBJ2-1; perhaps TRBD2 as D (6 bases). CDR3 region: CASSLFPGASSYNEQFF. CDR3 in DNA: TGTGCCAGCAGTTTATTCCCGGGAGCCAGCTCCTACAATGAGCAGTTCTTC.